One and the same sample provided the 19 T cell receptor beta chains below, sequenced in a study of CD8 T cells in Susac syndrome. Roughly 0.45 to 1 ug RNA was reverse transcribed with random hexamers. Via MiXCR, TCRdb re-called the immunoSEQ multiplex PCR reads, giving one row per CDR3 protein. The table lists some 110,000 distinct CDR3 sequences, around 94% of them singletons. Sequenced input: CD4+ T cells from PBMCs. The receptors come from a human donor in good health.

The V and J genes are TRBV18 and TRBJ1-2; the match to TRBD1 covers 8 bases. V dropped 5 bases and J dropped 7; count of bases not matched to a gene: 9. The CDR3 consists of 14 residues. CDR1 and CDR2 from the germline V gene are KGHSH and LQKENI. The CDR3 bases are TGTGCCAGCTCAATCGGACAGGGCGAGGGTGGCTACACCTTC. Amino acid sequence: CASSIGQGEGGYTF.

CDR3 protein: CASSLGPLDTQYF. The DNA for the CDR3 is TGTGCCAGCAGTTTAGGGCCGTTAGATACGCAGTATTTT. This chain links TRBV12-3 or TRBV12-4 with TRBJ2-3; D remains unclear. CDR3 size: 13 residues. The V end was cut by 1 base, the J end by 5 bases, with 7 bases between.

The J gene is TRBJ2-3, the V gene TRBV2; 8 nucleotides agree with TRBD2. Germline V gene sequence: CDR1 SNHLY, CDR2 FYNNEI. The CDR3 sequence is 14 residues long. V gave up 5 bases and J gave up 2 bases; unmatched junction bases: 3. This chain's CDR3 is CASSRAGATDTQYF. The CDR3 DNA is TGTGCCAGCAGTCGAGCGGGAGCCACAGATACGCAGTATTTT.

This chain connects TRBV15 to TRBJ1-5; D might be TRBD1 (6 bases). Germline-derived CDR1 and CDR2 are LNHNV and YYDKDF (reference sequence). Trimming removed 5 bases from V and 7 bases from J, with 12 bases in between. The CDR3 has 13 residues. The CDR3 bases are TGTGCCACCAGCGCGGGAAGGGGGCAGCCCCAGCATTTT. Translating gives CATSAGRGQPQHF. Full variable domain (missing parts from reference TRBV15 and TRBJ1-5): DAMVIQNPRYQVTQFGKPVTLSCSQTLNHNVMYWYQQKSSQAPKLLFHYYDKDFNNEADTPDNFQSRRPNTSFCFLDIRSPGLGDTAMYLCATSAGRGQPQHFGDGTRLSIL.

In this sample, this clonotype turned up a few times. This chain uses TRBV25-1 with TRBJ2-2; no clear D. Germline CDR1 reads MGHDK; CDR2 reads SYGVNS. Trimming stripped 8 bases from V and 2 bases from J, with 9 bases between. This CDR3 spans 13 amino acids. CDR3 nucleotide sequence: TGTGCCAGCTCCCCCGGTAACACCGGGGAGCTGTTTTTT. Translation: CASSPGNTGELFF.

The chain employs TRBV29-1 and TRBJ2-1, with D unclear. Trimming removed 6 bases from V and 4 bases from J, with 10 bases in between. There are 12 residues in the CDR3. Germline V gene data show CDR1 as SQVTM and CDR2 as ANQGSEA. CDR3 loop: CSVAADYNEQFF. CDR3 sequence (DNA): TGCAGCGTCGCGGCGGATTACAATGAGCAGTTCTTC.

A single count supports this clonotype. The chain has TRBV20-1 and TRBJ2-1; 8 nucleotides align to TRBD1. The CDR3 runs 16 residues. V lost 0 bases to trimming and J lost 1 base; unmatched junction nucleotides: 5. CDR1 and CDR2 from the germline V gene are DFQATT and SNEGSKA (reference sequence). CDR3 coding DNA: TGCAGTGCTAGAGATATCGGACAGGGATCCTACAATGAGCAGTTCTTC. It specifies CSARDIGQGSYNEQFF.

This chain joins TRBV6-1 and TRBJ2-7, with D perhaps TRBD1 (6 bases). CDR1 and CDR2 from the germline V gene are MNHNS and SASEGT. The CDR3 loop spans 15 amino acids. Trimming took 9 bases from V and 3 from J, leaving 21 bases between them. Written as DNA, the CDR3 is TGTGCCAGTATATTAGGGGGACGCCCCTACTACGAGCAGTACTTC. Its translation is CASILGGRPYYEQYF.

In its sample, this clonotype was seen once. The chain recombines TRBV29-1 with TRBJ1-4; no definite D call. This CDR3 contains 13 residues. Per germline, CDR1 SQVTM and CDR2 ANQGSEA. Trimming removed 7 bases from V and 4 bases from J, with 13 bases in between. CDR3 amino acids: CSALGQDNEKLFF. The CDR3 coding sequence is TGCAGCGCCCTGGGTCAGGATAATGAAAAACTGTTTTTT.

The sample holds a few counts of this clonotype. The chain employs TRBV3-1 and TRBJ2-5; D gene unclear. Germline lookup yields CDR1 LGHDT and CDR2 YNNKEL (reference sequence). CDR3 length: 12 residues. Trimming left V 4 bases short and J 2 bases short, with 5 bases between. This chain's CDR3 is CASSRWQETQYF. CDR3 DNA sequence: TGTGCCAGCAGCCGCTGGCAAGAGACCCAGTACTTC.

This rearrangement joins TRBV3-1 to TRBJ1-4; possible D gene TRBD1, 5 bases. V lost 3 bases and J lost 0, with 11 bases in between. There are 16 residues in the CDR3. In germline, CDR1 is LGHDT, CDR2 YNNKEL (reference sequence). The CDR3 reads CASSQFQGPTNEKLFF. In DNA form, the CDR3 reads TGTGCCAGCAGCCAGTTTCAGGGACCAACTAATGAAAAACTGTTTTTT.

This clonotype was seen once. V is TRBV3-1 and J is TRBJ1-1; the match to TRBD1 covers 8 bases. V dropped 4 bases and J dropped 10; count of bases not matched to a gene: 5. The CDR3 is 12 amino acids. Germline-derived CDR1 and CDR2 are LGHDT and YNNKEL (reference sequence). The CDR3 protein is CASSLSRGRAFF. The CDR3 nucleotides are TGTGCCAGCAGCCTCTCCAGGGGGCGAGCTTTCTTT.

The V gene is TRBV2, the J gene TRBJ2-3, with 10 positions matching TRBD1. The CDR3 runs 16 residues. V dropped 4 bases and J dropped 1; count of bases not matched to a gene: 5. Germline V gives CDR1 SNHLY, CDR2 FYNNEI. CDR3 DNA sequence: TGTGCCAGCAGTGTCATAGGGACAGGGGGCACAGATACGCAGTATTTT. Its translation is CASSVIGTGGTDTQYF. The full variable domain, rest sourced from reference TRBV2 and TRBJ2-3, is EPEVTQTPSHQVTQMGQEVILRCVPISNHLYFYWYRQILGQKVEFLVSFYNNEISEKSEIFDDQFSVERPDGSNFTLKIRSTKLEDSAMYFCASSVIGTGGTDTQYFGPGTRLTVL.

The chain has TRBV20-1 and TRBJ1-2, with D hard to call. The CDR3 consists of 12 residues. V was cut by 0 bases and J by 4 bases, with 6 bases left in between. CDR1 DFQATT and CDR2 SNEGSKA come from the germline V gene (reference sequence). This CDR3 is CSARDVLYGYTF. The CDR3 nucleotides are TGCAGTGCTAGAGATGTTCTCTATGGCTACACCTTC.

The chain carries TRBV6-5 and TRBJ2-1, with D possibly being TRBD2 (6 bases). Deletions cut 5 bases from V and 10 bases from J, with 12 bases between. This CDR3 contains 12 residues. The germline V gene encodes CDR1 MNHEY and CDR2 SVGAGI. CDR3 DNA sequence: TGTGCCAGCAGTGCCCTGGACTACGAGCAGTTCTTC. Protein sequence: CASSALDYEQFF.

The CDR3 is CASSPPREPSGNTIYF. The CDR3 nucleotides read TGTGCCAGCTCACCACCAAGGGAGCCCTCTGGAAACACCATATATTTT. This chain joins TRBV18 and TRBJ1-3; D ambiguous. This CDR3 contains 16 residues. Trimming stripped 0 bases from V and 0 bases from J, with 9 bases between. Germline V gene lookup returns CDR1 KGHSH and CDR2 LQKENI.

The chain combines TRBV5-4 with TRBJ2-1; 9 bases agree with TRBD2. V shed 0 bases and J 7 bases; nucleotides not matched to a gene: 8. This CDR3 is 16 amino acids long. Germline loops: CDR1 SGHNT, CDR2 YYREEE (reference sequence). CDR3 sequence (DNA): TGTGCCAGCAGCTTGGCCGGAGCGGGAGGTTTAAATGAGCAGTTCTTC. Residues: CASSLAGAGGLNEQFF. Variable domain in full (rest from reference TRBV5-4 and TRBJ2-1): ETGVTQSPTHLIKTRGQQVTLRCSSQSGHNTVSWYQQALGQGPQFIFQYYREEENGRGNFPPRFSGLQFPNYSSELNVNALELDDSALYLCASSLAGAGGLNEQFFGPGTRLTVL.

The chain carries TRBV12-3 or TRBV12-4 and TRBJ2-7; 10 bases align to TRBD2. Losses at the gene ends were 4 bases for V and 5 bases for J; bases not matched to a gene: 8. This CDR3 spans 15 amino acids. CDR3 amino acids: CASSYLAGVKNEQYF. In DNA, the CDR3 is TGTGCCAGCAGTTACCTAGCGGGAGTGAAGAACGAGCAGTACTTC.

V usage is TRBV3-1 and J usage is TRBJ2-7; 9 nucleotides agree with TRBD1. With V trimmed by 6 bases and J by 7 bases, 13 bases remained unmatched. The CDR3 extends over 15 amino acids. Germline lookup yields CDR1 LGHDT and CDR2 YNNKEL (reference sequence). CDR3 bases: TGTGCCAGCAGTCCCGAGATTAACAGGGGGCTGGAGCAGTACTTC. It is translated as CASSPEINRGLEQYF.